This entry lists 30 T cell receptor beta chains sequenced from one sample in a study of CD8 T cells in Susac syndrome. RNA in amounts of about 0.5 to 1 ug was reverse transcribed with random hexamers. TCRdb re-called the immunoSEQ multiplex PCR reads through MiXCR, storing one row per CDR3 protein. Of about 200,000 distinct CDR3 sequences in the sample, over 85% are singletons; the top ten hold about 0.1%. Sequenced sample: CD4+ T cells from PBMCs. Receptor source: a human donor in good health.

The rearrangement uses TRBV3-1 and TRBJ1-3; the D is unclear. Trimming took 1 base from V and 0 from J, leaving 7 bases between them. The CDR3 sequence is 15 residues long. Germline V CDR1 and CDR2: LGHDT, YNNKEL (reference sequence). CDR3 in DNA: TGTGCCAGCAGCCAAGCGTCTCACTCTGGAAACACCATATATTTT. Translating gives CASSQASHSGNTIYF.

The genes are TRBV6-5 and TRBJ2-3; D ambiguous. Looked up from germline, CDR1 is MNHEY and CDR2 is SVGAGI. The CDR3 has 14 amino acids. Trimming stripped 6 bases from V and 2 bases from J, with 12 bases between. Here the CDR3 reads CASRPPSNTDTQYF. CDR3 bases: TGTGCCAGCAGGCCCCCCTCTAACACAGATACGCAGTATTTT.

The gene calls are TRBV29-1 and TRBJ1-1, with 7 bases lining up with TRBD1. J was trimmed by 10 bases and V by 7 bases; bases with no gene match: 9. The CDR3 length is 11 residues. CDR1 is SQVTM, CDR2 ANQGSEA, per germline. CDR3 region: CSGGSQGIAFF. CDR3 coding DNA: TGCAGCGGTGGATCACAGGGGATAGCTTTCTTT.

This rearrangement joins TRBV20-1 to TRBJ2-1; maybe TRBD2 (6 bases). V was cut by 0 bases and J by 7 bases, with 13 bases left in between. Germline values: CDR1 DFQATT, CDR2 SNEGSKA (reference sequence). The CDR3 sequence is 14 residues long. The CDR3 loop is CSARDPRENNEQFF. CDR3 bases: TGCAGTGCTAGAGATCCACGGGAGAATAATGAGCAGTTCTTC.

The chain is built from TRBV2 and TRBJ1-6; D unresolved. The CDR3 spans 9 residues. Between the trimmed V and J ends, which lost 7 bases and 8 bases, there was a span of 0 bases. CDR1 is SNHLY, CDR2 FYNNEI, per germline. In DNA form, the CDR3 reads TGTGCCAGCAATTCACCCCTCCACTTT. Translated, it gives CASNSPLHF.

This clonotype was counted a few times. This chain connects TRBV3-1 to TRBJ2-5, with unresolved D. Trimming stripped 1 base from V and 1 base from J, with 4 bases between. The length of the CDR3 is 13 residues. Germline CDR1 and CDR2: LGHDT and YNNKEL (reference sequence). Written as DNA, the CDR3 is TGTGCCAGCAGCCAAGCTGTCCAAGAGACCCAGTACTTC. It codes for CASSQAVQETQYF.

This chain links TRBV5-6 with TRBJ2-5; D is undetermined. CDR1 SGHDT and CDR2 YYEEEE come from the germline V gene. Trimming removed 2 bases at V and 5 bases at J, with 7 bases between. The CDR3 spans 12 residues. In nucleotides, the CDR3 is TGTGCCAGCAGCTTTATGATGGAGACCCAGTACTTC. Translating gives CASSFMMETQYF.

The DNA for the CDR3 is TGTGCCAGCAGTTTCGACAGGGGGTGGACTAATGAAAAACTGTTTTTT. Its protein is CASSFDRGWTNEKLFF. The chain uses TRBV6-5 and TRBJ1-4; 9 positions agree with TRBD1. The CDR3 consists of 16 residues. The trim removed 4 bases at V and 2 bases at J, leaving 5 bases unmatched. CDR1 is MNHEY and CDR2 is SVGAGI in the germline V gene.

The chain links TRBV4-3 to TRBJ2-7; D not resolved. The V end lost 0 bases, the J end lost 3 bases, and 9 bases lay between the germline ends. This CDR3 comprises 14 residues. Per the germline V gene, CDR1 is LGHNA and CDR2 is YSLEER. Here the CDR3 reads CASSQDWENYEQYF. CDR3 nucleotides: TGCGCCAGCAGCCAAGATTGGGAAAACTACGAGCAGTACTTC.

The CDR3: CSVEDAGREKLFF. The CDR3, as DNA: TGCAGCGTTGAAGACGCAGGGAGAGAAAAACTGTTTTTT. V usage is TRBV29-1 and J usage is TRBJ1-4, with D possibly being TRBD1 (5 bases). The germline gives CDR1 SQVTM, CDR2 ANQGSEA. Trimming took 0 bases from V and 8 from J, leaving 10 bases between them. The CDR3 is made up of 13 amino acids.

This chain connects TRBV20-1 to TRBJ1-2; the D is unclear. This CDR3 is built from 11 residues. Germline assignment: CDR1 DFQATT and CDR2 SNEGSKA (reference sequence). V was clipped by 1 base and J by 8 bases, with 8 bases between them. The DNA of the CDR3 is TGCAGTGCTAGAGTGGCGGAGGGCTACACCTTC. It is translated as CSARVAEGYTF.

This clonotype was detected once. The chain links TRBV20-1 to TRBJ1-2; 8 bases are shared with TRBD1. The V gene's germline CDR1 is DFQATT and CDR2 SNEGSKA (reference sequence). This CDR3 contains 14 residues. V dropped 1 base and J dropped 8; count of bases not matched to a gene: 9. In DNA form, the CDR3 reads TGCAGTGCTAGAGTACGGACAGGGAGGGAAGGCTACACCTTC. Translation gives CSARVRTGREGYTF.

The V call is TRBV30, the J call TRBJ2-3, with D perhaps assigned TRBD1 or TRBD2 (5 bases each). The V end lost 0 bases, the J end lost 6 bases, and 10 bases lay between the germline ends. This CDR3 is 13 amino acids long. Germline CDR1 and CDR2: GTSNPN and SVGIG (reference sequence). The CDR3: CAWSVREGDTQYF. CDR3 in DNA: TGTGCCTGGAGTGTACGCGAGGGGGATACGCAGTATTTT.

The chain combines TRBV29-1 with TRBJ2-1; TRBD1 agrees at 11 bases. The CDR3 is made up of 13 amino acids. V trimming: 7 bases; J trimming: 7 bases; junction bases outside the gene matches: 6. The germline V gene has CDR1 SQVTM and CDR2 ANQGSEA. DNA of the CDR3: TGCAGCGCCCGGACAGGGGGCGAGAATGAGCAGTTCTTC. This codes for CSARTGGENEQFF.

The rearrangement joins TRBV3-1 to TRBJ1-2; no clear D. The length of the CDR3 is 13 residues. The germline gives CDR1 LGHDT, CDR2 YNNKEL (reference sequence). Trimming took off 0 bases at V and 4 bases at J, with 6 bases between the two ends. This CDR3 is CASSQERPYGYTF. The CDR3 nucleotides are TGTGCCAGCAGCCAAGAAAGGCCCTATGGCTACACCTTC.

The rearrangement joins TRBV29-1 to TRBJ2-1; 9 bases map to TRBD1. Unmatched junction bases numbered 11, after V lost 6 bases and J lost 2 bases. Per germline, CDR1 SQVTM and CDR2 ANQGSEA. CDR3 size: 16 residues. The CDR3 spells CSVERIDRGAYNEQFF. For the CDR3, the DNA is TGCAGCGTAGAAAGAATTGACAGGGGGGCCTACAATGAGCAGTTCTTC.

The V call is TRBV29-1, the J call TRBJ1-1; 7 nucleotides agree with TRBD1. This CDR3 has 12 residues. Germline V lookup: CDR1 SQVTM, CDR2 ANQGSEA. The trim removed 6 bases at V and 5 bases at J, leaving 6 bases unmatched. CDR3 sequence (DNA): TGCAGCGTCCGCAGGGGGGGAACTGAAGCTTTCTTT. This sequence encodes CSVRRGGTEAFF.

The chain recombines TRBV6-4 with TRBJ2-5; 7 bases align to TRBD2. The CDR3 is 15 amino acids. J gave up 1 base and V 5 bases, and 7 bases lay outside the gene matches. Per germline, CDR1 MRHNA and CDR2 SNTAGT. DNA for the CDR3: TGTGCCAGCAGTCCCGACGGGAGGACCCAAGAGACCCAGTACTTC. It encodes CASSPDGRTQETQYF.

The V call is TRBV2, the J call TRBJ2-1; possibly TRBD2 for D (5 bases). The length of the CDR3 is 14 residues. The V end lost 6 bases, the J end lost 9 bases, and 18 bases lay between the germline ends. Germline CDR1 is SNHLY and CDR2 is FYNNEI. The CDR3 loop is CASSPIATWGEQFF. The CDR3 DNA follows: TGTGCCAGCAGCCCCATAGCGACTTGGGGTGAGCAGTTCTTC.

The chain joins TRBV27 to TRBJ2-1; a possible D gene is TRBD1 (6 bases). Looked up from germline, CDR1 is MNHEY and CDR2 is SMNVEV (reference sequence). CDR3 length equals 15 residues. V lost 6 bases, J lost 2 bases, and 14 bases lay in between. The CDR3 region has the DNA TGTGCCAGCAGACCGGACAGTTCCCCCTACAATGAGCAGTTCTTC. Protein sequence: CASRPDSSPYNEQFF.

The chain has TRBV29-1 and TRBJ1-2; weak D call: TRBD1 (5 bases). Germline CDR1 SQVTM, CDR2 ANQGSEA. Trimming left V 2 bases short and J 4 bases short, with 11 bases between. CDR3 length: 13 residues. This CDR3 is CSVEIGQGYGYTF. For the CDR3, the DNA is TGCAGCGTTGAAATTGGGCAGGGCTATGGCTACACCTTC. Based on the CDR3 plus reference TRBV29-1 and TRBJ1-2, the full variable domain is SAVISQKPSRDICQRGTSLTIQCQVDSQVTMMFWYRQQPGQSLTLIATANQGSEATYESGFVIDKFPISRPNLTFSTLTVSNMSPEDSSIYLCSVEIGQGYGYTFGSGTRLTVV.

V is TRBV27 and J is TRBJ2-1, with D perhaps matching TRBD2 (5 bases). The length of the CDR3 is 16 residues. CDR1 is MNHEY and CDR2 is SMNVEV in the germline V gene (reference sequence). V gave up 5 bases and J gave up 0 bases, with 14 bases separating them. CDR3 coding DNA: TGTGCCAGCAGTCCCTTGACGGGGAGCTCCTACAATGAGCAGTTCTTC. As protein: CASSPLTGSSYNEQFF.

This sequence joins TRBV9 and TRBJ2-2, with a possible D match to TRBD1 (6 bases). Trimming removed 0 bases from V and 2 bases from J, with 8 bases in between. CDR1 is SGDLS and CDR2 is YYNGEE in the germline V gene. The CDR3 length is 15 residues. The CDR3 protein is CASSVVQGNTGELFF. As DNA, the CDR3 is TGTGCCAGCAGCGTAGTACAGGGCAACACCGGGGAGCTGTTTTTT.

CDR3 bases: TGTGCCAGCAGCTTAGTTTCGGGGGTGGCAGAGACCCAGTACTTC. The encoded protein is CASSLVSGVAETQYF. This chain links TRBV11-2 with TRBJ2-5; D might be TRBD2 (6 bases). Trimming left V 1 base short and J 4 bases short, with 13 bases between. Germline CDR1 reads SGHAT; CDR2 reads FQNNGV. The CDR3 runs to 15 residues.

The chain employs TRBV29-1 and TRBJ2-6; D is undetermined. Germline values: CDR1 SQVTM, CDR2 ANQGSEA. CDR3 size: 14 residues. With 4 bases removed from V and 0 bases from J, the gap between germline ends came to 7 bases. The CDR3 DNA reads as TGCAGCGTTGGACGGATCTCTGGGGCCAACGTCCTGACTTTC. This sequence encodes CSVGRISGANVLTF.

This clonotype was counted a single time. The V gene is TRBV30, the J gene TRBJ1-3; D gene unclear. This CDR3 is built from 11 residues. Germline V gives CDR1 GTSNPN, CDR2 SVGIG (reference sequence). V shed 2 bases and J shed 11 bases, with 10 bases lying between them. CDR3 DNA sequence: TGTGCCTGGAGTCCGGACTTTGCCATATATTTT. Amino acids: CAWSPDFAIYF.

The gene calls are TRBV24-1 and TRBJ2-3, with a weak D call TRBD1 (5 bases). The germline V and J ends were trimmed by 4 bases and 5 bases, with 15 bases remaining between them. CDR1 and CDR2 (germline): KGHDR, SFDVKD. The CDR3 consists of 15 residues. The DNA of the CDR3 is TGTGCCACCAGTGACTGGGGCCAGGGTAGAGATACGCAGTATTTT. Translating gives CATSDWGQGRDTQYF.

J is TRBJ1-1 and V is TRBV10-2, with D hard to call. V was clipped by 4 bases and J by 3 bases, with 9 bases between them. Looked up from germline, CDR1 is WSHSY and CDR2 is SAAADI. This CDR3 comprises 13 residues. CDR3 nucleotides: TGCGCCAGCAGTGTGCGAGAGGACACTGAAGCTTTCTTT. This gives the protein CASSVREDTEAFF.

V gene TRBV18 combines with J gene TRBJ2-3, with 8 bases fitting TRBD1. CDR1 KGHSH and CDR2 LQKENI come from the germline V gene. This CDR3 contains 16 residues. V was pared by 3 bases and J by 4 bases, with 9 bases of the junction left unmatched. CDR3 nucleotides: TGTGCCAGCTCACCTTCCGCTCAGGGGGCCTCAGATACGCAGTATTTT. Protein sequence: CASSPSAQGASDTQYF.

The chain carries TRBV7-9 and TRBJ1-5; 8 nucleotides align to TRBD1. The V gene's germline CDR1 is SEHNR and CDR2 FQNEAQ (reference sequence). Germline trimming cut 5 bases from V and 3 bases from J; bases unmatched to any gene: 6. The CDR3 sequence is 15 residues long. CDR3 protein: CASSLMGQVNQPQHF. CDR3 DNA: TGTGCCAGCAGCCTAATGGGACAGGTCAATCAGCCCCAGCATTTT.